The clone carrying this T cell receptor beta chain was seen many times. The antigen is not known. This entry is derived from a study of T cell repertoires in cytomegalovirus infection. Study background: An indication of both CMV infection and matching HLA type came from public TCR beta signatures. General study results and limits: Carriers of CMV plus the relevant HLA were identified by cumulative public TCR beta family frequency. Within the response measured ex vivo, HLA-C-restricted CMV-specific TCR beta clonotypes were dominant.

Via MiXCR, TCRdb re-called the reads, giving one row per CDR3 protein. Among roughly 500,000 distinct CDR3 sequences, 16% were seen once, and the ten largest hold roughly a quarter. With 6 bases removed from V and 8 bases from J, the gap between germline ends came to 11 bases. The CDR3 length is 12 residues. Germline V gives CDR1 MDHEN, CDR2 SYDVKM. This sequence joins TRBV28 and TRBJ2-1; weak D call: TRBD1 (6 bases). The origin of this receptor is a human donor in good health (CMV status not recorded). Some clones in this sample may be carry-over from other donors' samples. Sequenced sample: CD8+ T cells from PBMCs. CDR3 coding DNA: TGTGCCAGCAGAAGCTACAGGGATGAGCAGTTCTTC. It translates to CASRSYRDEQFF.